The source of this T cell receptor beta chain is a study of cytomegalovirus exposure and HLA in healthy donors. Primers included in the PCR were 60 Vbeta and 13 Jbeta primers. The repertoire was sequenced with immunoSEQ multiplex PCR; TCRdb's copy has only in-frame clones and lacks some. The sample holds about 94,000 clones, over 50% seen once. CDR1 and CDR2 (germline): LNHDA, SQIVND (reference sequence). This CDR3 comprises 15 residues. V lost 3 bases to trimming and J lost 2 bases, with 11 bases between them. Sequencing used PBMCs. This TCR derives from a man aged 30 to 45 in good health and CMV-seronegative. J is TRBJ1-5 and V is TRBV19, with D uncertain. Here the CDR3 DNA reads TGTGCCAGTAGTATTACGGGTACTCGCAATCAGCCCCAGCATTTT. The encoded protein is CASSITGTRNQPQHF.